Presented here are 21 T cell receptor beta chains from one specimen sequenced in a study of siplizumab effects on memory and regulatory T cells. Clones were sequenced by immunoSEQ multiplex PCR, and TCRdb holds only the in-frame ones, with some missing. This sample carries around 100,000 clones, 94% of them seen once, and the ten largest clones take 1% to 1.5%. The material sequenced was non-Treg CD4+ T cells sorted from blood. The origin of the receptors is a human donor in good health.

The chain recombines TRBV5-1 with TRBJ1-3, with 7 nucleotides matching TRBD1. The CDR3 extends over 13 amino acids. Trimming took 3 bases from V and 4 from J; bases not matched to a gene: 1. Germline loops: CDR1 SGHRS, CDR2 YFSETQ. The CDR3 here is CASSSGQGNTIYF. The CDR3, as DNA: TGCGCCAGCAGCTCGGGACAGGGAAACACCATATATTTT. Based on the CDR3 plus reference TRBV5-1 and TRBJ1-3, the full variable domain is KAGVTQTPRYLIKTRGQQVTLSCSPISGHRSVSWYQQTPGQGLQFLFEYFSETQRNKGNFPGRFSGRQFSNSRSEMNVSTLELGDSALYLCASSSGQGNTIYFGEGSWLTVV.

The rearrangement joins TRBV6-1 to TRBJ2-7; possibly TRBD2 for D (6 bases). The CDR3 is 12 residues long. Between the trimmed V and J ends, which lost 7 bases and 3 bases, there was a span of 10 bases. Germline CDR1 reads MNHNS; CDR2 reads SASEGT. The CDR3 sequence is CASMEGSYEQYF. The DNA for the CDR3 is TGTGCCAGCATGGAGGGGAGCTACGAGCAGTACTTC.

This chain joins TRBV18 and TRBJ2-3; tentative D call: TRBD2 (6 bases). Trimming cost V 8 bases and J 5 bases, with 14 bases left between them. CDR3 length: 13 residues. Germline-derived CDR1 and CDR2 are KGHSH and LQKENI. DNA of the CDR3: TGTGCCAGCAGCGGGTTCCTTGGAGATACGCAGTATTTT. It codes for CASSGFLGDTQYF.

V gene TRBV7-9 combines with J gene TRBJ1-5; D may be TRBD1 (6 bases). This CDR3 is built from 16 residues. The V end lost 1 base, the J end lost 1 base, and 11 bases lay between the germline ends. Germline V gene sequence: CDR1 SEHNR, CDR2 FQNEAQ (reference sequence). CDR3 nucleotides: TGTGCCAGCAGCTTAGGGTCGGGGGCAAGCAATCAGCCCCAGCATTTT. Protein product: CASSLGSGASNQPQHF.

The chain is built from TRBV28 and TRBJ2-3; TRBD2 agrees at 8 bases. This CDR3 is 18 amino acids long. Germline values: CDR1 MDHEN, CDR2 SYDVKM. The ends lost 3 bases at V and 4 bases at J; junction bases unmatched: 15. CDR3 DNA: TGTGCCAGCAGTTTCGGGAGGCTAGCGGGTGGGGCGGCAGATACGCAGTATTTT. Its protein product is CASSFGRLAGGAADTQYF.

The chain links TRBV4-2 to TRBJ2-3; D call uncertain. The germline V gene encodes CDR1 LGHNA and CDR2 YNFKEQ. V was shortened by 0 bases and J by 3 bases, with 10 bases between the two germline ends. The CDR3 is 15 amino acids. CDR3 DNA sequence: TGTGCCAGCAGCCAAGAATGGGCTAGAACAGATACGCAGTATTTT. It yields the protein CASSQEWARTDTQYF.

The rearrangement joins TRBV28 to TRBJ1-3; 11 bases fit TRBD1. J was trimmed by 2 bases and V by 7 bases; bases with no gene match: 1. This CDR3 is built from 14 residues. From germline, CDR1 is MDHEN and CDR2 SYDVKM. The CDR3 bases are TGTGCCAGCACGGGACAGGGGGCTGGAAACACCATATATTTT. It codes for CASTGQGAGNTIYF.

This chain connects TRBV5-1 to TRBJ1-5; D possibly corresponds to TRBD1 (5 bases). This CDR3 is built from 18 residues. Trimming stripped 2 bases from V and 4 bases from J, with 22 bases between. Per the germline V gene, CDR1 is SGHRS and CDR2 is YFSETQ. In DNA form, the CDR3 reads TGCGCCAGCAGCTTTTGGCCGGGACCTCGTGGGGCAAATCAGCCCCAGCATTTT. It encodes CASSFWPGPRGANQPQHF.

The table lists this clone with a few counts. The chain is built from TRBV30 and TRBJ1-5; 7 nucleotides align to TRBD1. Germline CDR1 and CDR2: GTSNPN and SVGIG (reference sequence). The CDR3 consists of 14 residues. Trimming at V came to 0 bases and at J to 6 bases, leaving 5 bases not matched to a gene. CDR3 sequence reads: CAWSVPGGTQPQHF. CDR3 in DNA: TGTGCCTGGAGTGTACCAGGGGGGACTCAGCCCCAGCATTTT. Supplemented by reference TRBV30 and TRBJ1-5, the full variable domain reads SQTIHQWPATLVQPVGSPLSLECTVEGTSNPNLYWYRQAAGRGLQLLFYSVGIGQISSEVPQNLSASRPQDRQFILSSKKLLLSDSGFYLCAWSVPGGTQPQHFGDGTRLSIL.

The CDR3, as DNA: TGTGCCAGTAGTCCAGACATTTACGGGTTGTGGAATGAGCAGTTCTTC. Translation: CASSPDIYGLWNEQFF. The rearrangement joins TRBV19 to TRBJ2-1; D is uncertain. V lost 5 bases and J lost 7, with 21 bases in between. The CDR3 has 16 amino acids. Germline CDR1 and CDR2: LNHDA and SQIVND (reference sequence).

This chain connects TRBV28 to TRBJ1-1; 7 nucleotides align to TRBD1. Germline CDR1 and CDR2: MDHEN and SYDVKM. J gave up 5 bases and V 6 bases, and 9 bases lay outside the gene matches. The CDR3 spans 14 residues. CDR3 sequence reads: CASSSTGQGTEAFF. In DNA form, the CDR3 reads TGTGCCAGCAGCTCGACAGGGCAAGGAACTGAAGCTTTCTTT.

The chain uses TRBV9 and TRBJ2-7; 10 bases align to TRBD2. Germline trimming cut 3 bases from V and 0 bases from J; bases unmatched to any gene: 6. Per germline, CDR1 SGDLS and CDR2 YYNGEE. The CDR3 totals 16 residues. The CDR3 nucleotides read TGTGCCAGCAGCGCAGGACTAGCGGACTTCTCCTACGAGCAGTACTTC. It specifies CASSAGLADFSYEQYF.

The V gene is TRBV29-1, the J gene TRBJ2-3; 8 nucleotides line up with TRBD1. CDR3 size: 14 residues. Trimming cost V 3 bases and J 2 bases; bases outside gene matches: 4. Germline CDR1 is SQVTM and CDR2 is ANQGSEA. CDR3 coding DNA: TGCAGCGTTGATGAGGACAGGGACACAGATACGCAGTATTTT. Translation: CSVDEDRDTDTQYF.

The CDR3 DNA reads TGTGCCAGCAGCTTAGTCTTTCGTGGCAGGACCCCCGAGCAGTACTTC. Residues: CASSLVFRGRTPEQYF. The chain joins TRBV13 to TRBJ2-7, with D uncertain. The CDR3 is 16 residues long. Looked up from germline, CDR1 is PRHDT and CDR2 is FYEKMQ (reference sequence). Trimming pared 1 base from V and 6 bases from J, leaving 19 bases between. Full variable domain (remainder filled in from reference TRBV13 and TRBJ2-7): AAGVIQSPRHLIKEKRETATLKCYPIPRHDTVYWYQQGPGQDPQFLISFYEKMQSDKGSIPDRFSAQQFSDYHSELNMSSLELGDSALYFCASSLVFRGRTPEQYFGPGTRLTVT.

This clone appeared once. The genes are TRBV19 and TRBJ1-5; no definite D call. V lost 6 bases to trimming and J lost 0 bases, with 9 bases between them. The V gene's germline CDR1 is LNHDA and CDR2 SQIVND (reference sequence). The CDR3 loop spans 14 amino acids. The CDR3 DNA reads as TGTGCCAGTAGAAAGGATTATAGCAATCAGCCCCAGCATTTT. This sequence encodes CASRKDYSNQPQHF.

V and J are TRBV19 and TRBJ1-5; D gene uncertain. V lost 8 bases to trimming and J lost 3 bases, with 11 bases between them. Germline assignment: CDR1 LNHDA and CDR2 SQIVND (reference sequence). This CDR3 is 13 amino acids long. CDR3 residues: CASLHSNNQPQHF. Written as DNA, the CDR3 is TGTGCCAGTTTGCATAGTAACAATCAGCCCCAGCATTTT.

The genes are TRBV27 and TRBJ2-5; 14 nucleotides line up with TRBD2. V was pared by 2 bases and J by 1 base, with 3 bases of the junction left unmatched. CDR3 length: 17 residues. Germline loops: CDR1 MNHEY, CDR2 SMNVEV (reference sequence). For the CDR3, the DNA is TGTGCCAGCAGTTTAACAGGGACTAGCGGGGGCCAAGAGACCCAGTACTTC. It encodes CASSLTGTSGGQETQYF.

V and J are TRBV6-5 and TRBJ2-7; 11 bases match TRBD1. The CDR3 is 14 residues long. J lost 6 bases, V lost 6 bases, and 7 bases had no gene match. Germline CDR1 and CDR2: MNHEY and SVGAGI. The CDR3 sequence: CASRRPGTGGEQYF. The CDR3 bases are TGTGCCAGCAGGCGGCCCGGGACAGGGGGCGAGCAGTACTTC.

This rearrangement joins TRBV25-1 to TRBJ2-7; D unclear. V lost 4 bases and J lost 0, with 7 bases in between. Germline assignment: CDR1 MGHDK and CDR2 SYGVNS. The CDR3 is 13 residues long. CDR3 region: CASSAGNSYEQYF. The CDR3 region has the DNA TGTGCCAGCAGTGCTGGCAACTCCTACGAGCAGTACTTC.

A note on this clone: A junction boundary mismatches the germline segment, possibly from a read error. This CDR3 reads CAISDGRAGGIF. DNA of the CDR3: TGTGCCATCAGTGATGGCAGGGCGGGGGGGATCTTC. The rearrangement uses TRBV10-3 and TRBJ2-1, with TRBD2 identical over 9 bases. Germline V CDR1 and CDR2: ENHRY, SYGVKD. The CDR3 is 12 residues long.

The chain recombines TRBV29-1 with TRBJ2-7, with 7 bases identical to TRBD1. Germline values: CDR1 SQVTM, CDR2 ANQGSEA. Trimming removed 0 bases from V and 4 bases from J; junction bases left unmatched: 9. The length of the CDR3 is 15 residues. CDR3 nucleotide sequence: TGCAGCGTTGAAGAGCCGGGACAGTCTGTATACGAGCAGTACTTC. Encoded protein: CSVEEPGQSVYEQYF.